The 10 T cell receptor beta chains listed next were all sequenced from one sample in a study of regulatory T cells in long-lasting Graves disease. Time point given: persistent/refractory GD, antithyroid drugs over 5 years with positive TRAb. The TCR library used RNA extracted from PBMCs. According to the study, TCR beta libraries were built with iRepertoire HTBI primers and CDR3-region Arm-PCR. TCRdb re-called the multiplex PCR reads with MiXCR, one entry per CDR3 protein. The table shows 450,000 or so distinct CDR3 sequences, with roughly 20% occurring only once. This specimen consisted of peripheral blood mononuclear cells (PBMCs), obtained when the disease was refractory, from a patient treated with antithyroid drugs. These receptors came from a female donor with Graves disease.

The CDR3 is CASSSPGTGNNYGYTF. The CDR3 DNA reads TGCGCCAGCAGCTCCCCCGGGACAGGGAATAACTATGGCTACACCTTC. This chain uses TRBV5-1 with TRBJ1-2; 9 bases map to TRBD1. CDR1 is SGHRS and CDR2 is YFSETQ in the germline V gene. There are 16 residues in the CDR3. After removal of 3 bases from V and 1 base from J, the junction contained 7 bases not matched to a gene.

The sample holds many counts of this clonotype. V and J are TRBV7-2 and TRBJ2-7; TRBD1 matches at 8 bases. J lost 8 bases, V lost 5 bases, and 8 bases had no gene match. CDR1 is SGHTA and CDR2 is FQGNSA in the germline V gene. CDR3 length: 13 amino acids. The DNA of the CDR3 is TGTGCCAGCAGCGCCGACAGGGGTTATCAGCAGTACTTC. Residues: CASSADRGYQQYF.

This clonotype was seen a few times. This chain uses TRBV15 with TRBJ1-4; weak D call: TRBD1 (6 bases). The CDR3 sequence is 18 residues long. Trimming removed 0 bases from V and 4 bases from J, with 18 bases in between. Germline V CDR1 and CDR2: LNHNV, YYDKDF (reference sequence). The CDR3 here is CATSREGGAQGINEKLFF. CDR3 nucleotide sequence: TGTGCCACCAGCAGAGAGGGGGGGGCACAGGGAATTAATGAAAAACTGTTTTTT.

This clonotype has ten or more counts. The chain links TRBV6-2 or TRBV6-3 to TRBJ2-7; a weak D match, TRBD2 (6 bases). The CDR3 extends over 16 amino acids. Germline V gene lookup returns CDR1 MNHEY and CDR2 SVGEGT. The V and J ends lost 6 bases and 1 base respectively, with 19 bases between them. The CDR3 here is CASSAGLSIDSYEQYF. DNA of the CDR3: TGTGCCAGCAGCGCGGGACTTTCGATCGATTCCTACGAGCAGTACTTC.

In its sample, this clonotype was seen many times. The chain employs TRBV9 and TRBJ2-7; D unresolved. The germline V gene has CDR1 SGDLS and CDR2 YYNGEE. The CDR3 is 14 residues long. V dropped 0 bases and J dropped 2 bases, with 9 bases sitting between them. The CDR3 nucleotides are TGTGCCAGCAGCGTAGAAGCTAAAACCTACGAGCAGTACTTC. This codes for CASSVEAKTYEQYF.

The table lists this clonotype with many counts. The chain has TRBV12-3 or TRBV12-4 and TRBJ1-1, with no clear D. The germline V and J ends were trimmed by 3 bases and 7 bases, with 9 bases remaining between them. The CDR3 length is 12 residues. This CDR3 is CASSFQRFEAFF. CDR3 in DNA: TGTGCCAGCAGTTTCCAGCGATTTGAAGCTTTCTTT.

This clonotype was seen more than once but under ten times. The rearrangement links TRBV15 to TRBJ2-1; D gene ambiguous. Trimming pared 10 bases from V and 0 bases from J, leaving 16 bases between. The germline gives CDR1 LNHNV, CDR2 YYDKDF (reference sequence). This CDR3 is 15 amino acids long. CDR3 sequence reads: CAISEERPSYNEQFF. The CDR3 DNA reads TGTGCCATCTCAGAGGAGCGCCCCTCCTACAATGAGCAGTTCTTC.

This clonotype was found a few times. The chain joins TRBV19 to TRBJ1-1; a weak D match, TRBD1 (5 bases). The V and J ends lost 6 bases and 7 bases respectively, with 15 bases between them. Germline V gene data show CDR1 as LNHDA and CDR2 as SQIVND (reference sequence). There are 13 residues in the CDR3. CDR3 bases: TGTGCCAGTAGCCCACCTGGGGCGGGTGAAGCTTTCTTT. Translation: CASSPPGAGEAFF.

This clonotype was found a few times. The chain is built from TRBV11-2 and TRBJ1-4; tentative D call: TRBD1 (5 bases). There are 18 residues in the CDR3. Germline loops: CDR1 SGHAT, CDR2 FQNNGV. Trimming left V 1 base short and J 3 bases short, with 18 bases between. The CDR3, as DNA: TGTGCCAGCAGCTTAGCGGGATCGGAGGGGCCCTCTAATGAAAAACTGTTTTTT. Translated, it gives CASSLAGSEGPSNEKLFF.

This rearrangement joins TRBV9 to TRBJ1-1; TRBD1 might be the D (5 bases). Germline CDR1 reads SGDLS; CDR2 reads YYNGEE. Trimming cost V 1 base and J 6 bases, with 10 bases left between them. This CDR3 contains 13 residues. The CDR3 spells CASSVFLGPEAFF. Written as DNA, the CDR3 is TGTGCCAGCAGCGTATTTCTGGGACCTGAAGCTTTCTTT.